This T cell receptor (beta chain) appears in the sequencing data of a study of blood T cell repertoires in COVID-19. Overall study context: Italy, Spain and the United States were the sources of the convalescent and acute COVID-19 samples. PBMCs, B-cell-depleted T cells, or T cells were the source of the cDNA or gDNA that made up the material.

The CDR3 loop spans 16 amino acids. Original data processing: Researchers report that nucleated cell counts were estimated from reference gene primer amplification. The protocol was immunoSEQ multiplex PCR, while the TCRdb copy is restricted to in-frame clones and leaves out a portion. That table supplies the V and J calls and clone size; D and trimming were determined from the DNA. The top ten clones hold approximately 15% of a sample with fewer than 45,000 clones, 91% of them seen once. The source is a woman in her twenties or thirties in a cohort sampled during active COVID-19. Material: peripheral blood. The V call is TRBV21-1, the J call TRBJ2-1; no check of the table's D call, TRBD1, against the DNA was made. TRBV21-1 is flagged as a pseudogene. The CDR3 is CASSKVWTGNRNEQFF. CDR3 sequence (DNA): TGTGCCAGCAGCAAAGTCTGGACAGGTAATCGAAATGAGCAGTTCTTC.